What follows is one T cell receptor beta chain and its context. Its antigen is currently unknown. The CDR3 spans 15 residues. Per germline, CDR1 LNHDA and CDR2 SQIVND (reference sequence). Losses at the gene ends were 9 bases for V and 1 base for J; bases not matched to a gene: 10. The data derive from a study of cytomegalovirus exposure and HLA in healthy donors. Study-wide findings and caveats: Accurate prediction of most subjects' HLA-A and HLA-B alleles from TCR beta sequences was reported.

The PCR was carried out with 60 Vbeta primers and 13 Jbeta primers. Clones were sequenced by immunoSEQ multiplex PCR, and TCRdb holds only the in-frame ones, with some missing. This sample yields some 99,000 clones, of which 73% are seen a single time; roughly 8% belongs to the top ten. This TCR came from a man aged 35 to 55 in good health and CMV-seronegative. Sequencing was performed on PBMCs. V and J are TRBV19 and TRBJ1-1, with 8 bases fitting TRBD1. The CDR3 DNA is TGTGCCAGCCTCCAGGGGGCGCGTAGGAACACTGAAGCTTTCTTT. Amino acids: CASLQGARRNTEAFF.